Listed below are T cell receptor beta chains from one sample, sequenced in a study of regulatory T cells in long-lasting Graves disease. TCRdb independently ran MiXCR on the multiplex PCR reads; one entry per CDR3 protein. The sample shows about 530,000 distinct CDR3 sequences, roughly 15% of them seen only once. These data are also associated with another study on T cells in Graves' hyperthyroidism and ophthalmopathy.

The specimen comprised peripheral blood mononuclear cells (PBMCs), sampled at new diagnosis, from a patient treated with antithyroid drugs. Every receptor here comes from a woman aged 35-60 years with Graves disease. Each CDR3 is given with its conserved first and last residue. The D gene is left open where the match is weak. Some rows have no size entry. The others give once, few or many, or a class for an expanded clone.

>TRBD2|TRBV20-1|16|TRBJ2-3|.
TGCAGTGCTAGAGTCGGGACTAGCGGGGGCGCAGATACGCAGTATTTT
CSARVGTSGGADTQYF
>TRBD1|TRBV2|13|TRBJ1-1|.
TGTGCCAGCGGCCGGGACAGTTCCACTGAAGCTTTCTTT
CASGRDSSTEAFF
>.|TRBV2|13|TRBJ1-5|many
TGCGCCAGCAGTGAAGGGGGCAATCAGCCCCAGCATTTT
CASSEGGNQPQHF
>TRBD2|TRBV6-1|18|TRBJ2-3|many
TGTGCCAGCAGTGAAAGGACAATTAAAGCGGGGTCCGGGGATACGCAGTATTTT
CASSERTIKAGSGDTQYF
>.|TRBV6-1|14|TRBJ2-7|few
TGTGCCACCAACGAAGGCCCCTTCTCCTACGAGCAGTACTTC
CATNEGPFSYEQYF
>.|TRBV12-5|12|TRBJ2-3|.
TGTGCTAGTGGTTTATTCGCAGATACGCAGTATTTT
CASGLFADTQYF
>.|TRBV5-1|14|TRBJ2-7|many
TGCGCCAGCAGCTTGGTTGGGAGAGAGTACGAGCAGTACTTC
CASSLVGREYEQYF
>.|TRBV4-2|15|TRBJ1-1|.
TGTGCCAGCAGCCAAGACGGTCTGGCAAGCACTGAAGCTTTCTTT
CASSQDGLASTEAFF
>TRBD2|TRBV20-1|14|TRBJ2-2|.
TGCAGTGCTAGAGCGGGGGGGTCGGTCAGGGAGCTGTTTTTT
CSARAGGSVRELFF
>.|TRBV15|13|TRBJ1-2|.
TGTGCCACCAGCAGAGAGGATAGCTATGGCTACACCTTC
CATSREDSYGYTF
>.|TRBV5-5|13|TRBJ2-2|.
TGTGCCAGCAGCGTTCAGGGTTCCGGGGAGCTGTTTTTT
CASSVQGSGELFF